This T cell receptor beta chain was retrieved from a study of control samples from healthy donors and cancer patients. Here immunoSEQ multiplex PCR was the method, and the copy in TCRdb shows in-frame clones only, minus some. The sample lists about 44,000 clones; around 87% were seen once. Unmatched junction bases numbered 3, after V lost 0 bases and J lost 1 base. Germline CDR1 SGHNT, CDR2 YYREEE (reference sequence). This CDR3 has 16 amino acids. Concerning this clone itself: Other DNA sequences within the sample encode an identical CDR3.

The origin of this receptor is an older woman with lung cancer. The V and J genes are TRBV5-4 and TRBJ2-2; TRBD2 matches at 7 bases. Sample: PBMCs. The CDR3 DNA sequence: TGTGCCAGCAGCTTGGAGGCGGGAGTGAACACCGGGGAGCTGTTTTTT. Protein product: CASSLEAGVNTGELFF.